A selection of T cell receptor beta chains follows, all from one sample in a study of control samples from healthy donors and cancer patients. The method was immunoSEQ multiplex PCR; TCRdb's version includes in-frame clones alone and lacks a portion of them. The sample consists of 70,000 to 85,000 clones, about 79% of them appearing once. Source material: PBMCs. The source is a man in his sixties with head and neck cancer. The conserved cysteine and the conserved F or W are not part of the CDR3 here. Rows may omit the clone size; those that give it use once, few, many or a size class.

J: TRBJ2-7; V: TRBV7-8; size: .; CDR3: ASQARGYEQY
J: TRBJ2-7; V: TRBV18; size: few; CDR3: ASVSPGTGGYEQY
J: TRBJ2-1; V: TRBV28; size: .; CDR3: ASSSIKASGDYNEQF
J: TRBJ1-1; V: TRBV7-9; size: .; CDR3: ASSLGNSMNTEAF
J: TRBJ2-1; V: TRBV2; size: .; CDR3: ASRDRLAGRYQI
J: TRBJ1-2; V: TRBV5-1; size: .; CDR3: ASSWQGPTDGYT
J: TRBJ2-7; V: TRBV2; size: once; CDR3: ATFGREFYEQY
J: TRBJ2-7; V: TRBV4-1; size: .; CDR3: ASSQDLLGGSYEQY
J: TRBJ2-2; V: TRBV10-3; size: few; CDR3: AIRDRETAGELF
J: TRBJ1-2; V: TRBV6-5; size: .; CDR3: ASTDRDTSNYGYT
J: TRBJ1-2; V: TRBV4-1; size: once; CDR3: ASSQVAGTYYGYT
J: TRBJ2-1; V: TRBV9; size: .; CDR3: ASSVGQGRANEQF
J: TRBJ2-6; V: TRBV3-1/TRBV3-2; size: .; CDR3: ASSLGTVSGANVLT
J: TRBJ2-7; V: TRBV5-6; size: .; CDR3: ASSQGTGGDEQY
J: TRBJ2-1; V: TRBV5-4; size: .; CDR3: ASSAGSREKNEQF
J: TRBJ2-5; V: TRBV7-8; size: .; CDR3: ASASARGSGRKTQY
J: TRBJ2-7; V: TRBV19; size: .; CDR3: ASTDRGPYEQY
J: TRBJ2-3; V: TRBV11-2; size: .; CDR3: ASSLLGTSTDTQY
J: TRBJ1-3; V: TRBV5-1; size: .; CDR3: ASSSTGSGNTIY
J: TRBJ1-3; V: TRBV7-6; size: .; CDR3: ASSLEGRSGNTIY
J: TRBJ2-5; V: TRBV6-2/TRBV6-3; size: .; CDR3: ASSYAGQGTYPQY
J: TRBJ1-5; V: TRBV18; size: .; CDR3: ASSPRTGPNQPQH